The TCR beta chain under discussion was sequenced for a study of T cell responses to AZD1222 COVID-19 vaccine. Trimming pared 1 base from V and 4 bases from J, leaving 17 bases between. Germline V CDR1 and CDR2: LGHDT, YNNKEL (reference sequence). CDR3 length: 16 residues. On this clone itself: Its antigen is currently unknown.

Study conclusions and caveats: Only five to seven AZD1222 recipients were seropositive at baseline. Reportedly, close to half of spike-specific TCRs are directed against unmutated variant regions. Researchers report vaccine-associated CD4 TCRs spanning spike, with dominance at 160-218 and 743-854. A rise in Spike-specific TCR breadth and depth followed two AZD1222 doses.

Using immunoSEQ multiplex PCR, the repertoire was profiled, and TCRdb retains in-frame clones only, with some absent. This table has some 130,000 clones, about nine tenths appearing once. Specimen: peripheral blood, collected on day 0 of AZD1222 vaccination. The TCR sequence derives from an adult in good health. The genes are TRBV3-1 (or the pseudogene TRBV3-2) and TRBJ2-7; D is undetermined. This CDR3 reads CASSQAELGAGYEQYF. The CDR3 bases are TGTGCCAGCAGCCAAGCCGAACTTGGAGCAGGTTACGAGCAGTACTTC.